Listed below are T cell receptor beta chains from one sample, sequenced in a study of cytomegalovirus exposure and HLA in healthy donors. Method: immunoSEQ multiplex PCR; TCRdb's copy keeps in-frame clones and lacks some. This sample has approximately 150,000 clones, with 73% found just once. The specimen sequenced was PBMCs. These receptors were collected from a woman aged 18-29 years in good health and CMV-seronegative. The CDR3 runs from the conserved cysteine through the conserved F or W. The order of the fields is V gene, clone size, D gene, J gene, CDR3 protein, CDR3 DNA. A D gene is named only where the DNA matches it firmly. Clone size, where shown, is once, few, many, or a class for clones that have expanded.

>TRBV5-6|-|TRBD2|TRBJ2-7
CASSLRGLATYEQYF
TGTGCCAGCAGCTTGCGGGGACTAGCAACCTACGAGCAGTACTTC
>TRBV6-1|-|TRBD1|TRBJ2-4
CASSDRGGDKNIQYF
TGTGCCAGCTCAGACAGGGGGGGAGACAAAAACATTCAGTACTTC
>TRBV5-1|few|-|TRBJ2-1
CASSLGVNNEQFF
TGCGCCAGCAGCTTAGGGGTCAACAATGAGCAGTTCTTC
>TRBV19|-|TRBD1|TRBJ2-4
CASSTGQGNIQYF
TGTGCCAGTAGTACAGGACAGGGAAACATTCAGTACTTC
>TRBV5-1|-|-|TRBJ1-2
CASSLAGSDYGYTF
TGCGCCAGCAGCTTGGCAGGTTCGGACTATGGCTACACCTTC
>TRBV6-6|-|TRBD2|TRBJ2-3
CASSSTGGSTDTQYF
TGTGCCAGCAGTTCCACGGGGGGGAGCACAGATACGCAGTATTTT
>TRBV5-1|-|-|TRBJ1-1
CASSWGDMNTEAFF
TGCGCCAGCAGCTGGGGGGATATGAACACTGAAGCTTTCTTT
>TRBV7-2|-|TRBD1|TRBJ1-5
CASSPGQGVEPQHF
TGTGCCAGCAGCCCCGGACAGGGGGTTGAGCCCCAGCATTTT
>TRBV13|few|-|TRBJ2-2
CASSLRGLGELFF
TGTGCCAGCAGCTTAAGAGGGCTCGGGGAGCTGTTTTTT
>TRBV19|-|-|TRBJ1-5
CASSMVVEGGPQHF
TGTGCCAGTAGTATGGTAGTAGAGGGAGGGCCCCAGCATTTT
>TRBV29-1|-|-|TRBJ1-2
CSVVGEADKTANYGYTF
TGCAGCGTTGTGGGGGAGGCAGACAAAACAGCTAACTATGGCTACACCTTC
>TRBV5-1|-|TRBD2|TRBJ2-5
CASSTGLAVIETQYF
TGCGCCAGCAGCACCGGACTAGCCGTGATCGAGACCCAGTACTTC
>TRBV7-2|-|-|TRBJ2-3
CASSTRDFTDTQYF
TGTGCCAGCAGCACCCGGGACTTTACAGATACGCAGTATTTT